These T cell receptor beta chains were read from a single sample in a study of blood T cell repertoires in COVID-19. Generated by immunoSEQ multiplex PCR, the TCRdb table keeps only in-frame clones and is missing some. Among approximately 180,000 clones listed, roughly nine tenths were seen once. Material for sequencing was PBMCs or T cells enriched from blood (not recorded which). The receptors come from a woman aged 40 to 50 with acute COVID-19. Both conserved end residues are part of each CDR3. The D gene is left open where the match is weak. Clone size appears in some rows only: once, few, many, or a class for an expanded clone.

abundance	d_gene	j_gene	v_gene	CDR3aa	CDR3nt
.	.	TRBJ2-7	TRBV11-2	CASSPGGTGTYEQYF	TGTGCCAGCAGCCCGGGGGGGACAGGGACCTACGAGCAGTACTTC
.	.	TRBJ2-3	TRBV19	CASSSLKGPTDTQYF	TGTGCCAGTAGTTCCCTCAAGGGGCCCACAGATACGCAGTATTTT
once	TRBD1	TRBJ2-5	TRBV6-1	CASSELGGGETQYF	TGTGCCAGCAGTGAACTAGGGGGCGGGGAGACCCAGTACTTC
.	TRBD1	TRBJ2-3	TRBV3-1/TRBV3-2	CASSQGRGREDTQYF	TGTGCCAGCAGCCAAGGCAGGGGGCGAGAAGATACGCAGTATTTT
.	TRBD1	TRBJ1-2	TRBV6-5	CASSSTGGLDYGYTF	TGTGCCAGCAGTTCCACAGGGGGTTTGGACTATGGCTACACCTTC
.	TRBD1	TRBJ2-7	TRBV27	CASRTDRGADEQYF	TGTGCCAGCAGGACCGACAGGGGCGCGGACGAGCAGTACTTC
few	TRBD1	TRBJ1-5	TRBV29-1	CSVGDRVNQPQHF	TGCAGCGTTGGCGACAGGGTAAATCAGCCCCAGCATTTT
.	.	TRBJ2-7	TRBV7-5	CVRSYDYDTGNRHTYEQYF	TGTGTCAGAAGCTACGATTACGATACGGGGAATCGCCATACCTACGAGCAGTACTTC
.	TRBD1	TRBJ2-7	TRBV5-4	CASSSADRGLNEQYF	TGTGCCAGCAGCTCCGCGGACAGGGGGCTCAACGAGCAGTACTTC
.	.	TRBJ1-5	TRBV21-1	CASNLPPGQPQHF	TGTGCCAGCAATCTCCCCCCAGGTCAGCCCCAGCATTTT
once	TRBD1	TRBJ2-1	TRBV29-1	CSGQGIYNEQFF	TGCAGTGGACAGGGGATCTACAATGAGCAGTTCTTC
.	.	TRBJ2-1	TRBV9	CASSVVGEEQFF	TGTGCCAGCAGCGTAGTGGGAGAGGAGCAGTTCTTC
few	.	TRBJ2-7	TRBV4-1	CASSAGRSYEQYF	TGCGCCAGCAGCGCCGGTCGGTCCTACGAGCAGTACTTC
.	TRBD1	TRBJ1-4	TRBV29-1	CSGATGGNEKLFF	TGCAGCGGGGCGACAGGGGGGAATGAAAAACTGTTTTTT
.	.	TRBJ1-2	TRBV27	CASSLRSGYGYTF	TGTGCCAGCAGTTTGAGGTCGGGCTATGGCTACACCTTC
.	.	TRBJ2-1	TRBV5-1	CASSSGGINNEQFF	TGCGCCAGCAGCTCGGGGGGCATAAACAATGAGCAGTTCTTC
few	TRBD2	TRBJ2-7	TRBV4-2	CASSQGTSGTDEQYF	TGTGCCAGCAGCCAAGGAACTAGCGGGACCGACGAGCAGTACTTC
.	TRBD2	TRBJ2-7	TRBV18	CASSPPGLPAYEQYF	TGTGCCAGCTCACCACCGGGACTACCAGCCTACGAGCAGTACTTC
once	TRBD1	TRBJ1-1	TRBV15	CATKVRTGWDTEAFF	TGTGCCACCAAGGTACGGACAGGGTGGGACACTGAAGCTTTCTTT
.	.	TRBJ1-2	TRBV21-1	CASSDSSGQVKSSNYGYTF	TGTGCCAGCAGCGATTCTTCGGGACAGGTGAAAAGTTCTAACTATGGCTACACCTTC
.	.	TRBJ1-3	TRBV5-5	CASSLEIGRYSGNTIYF	TGTGCCAGCAGCTTAGAAATTGGCAGGTACTCTGGAAACACCATATATTTT
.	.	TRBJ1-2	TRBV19	CASSIEEQGGAGYTF	TGTGCCAGTAGTATAGAGGAGCAGGGAGGCGCTGGCTACACCTTC
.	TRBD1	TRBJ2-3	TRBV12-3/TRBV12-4	CASTRGHGTQYF	TGTGCCAGCACCAGGGGGCACGGTACGCAGTATTTT
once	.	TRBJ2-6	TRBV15	CATSSSALALSGANVLTF	TGTGCCACCAGCAGTTCGGCCCTAGCGTTATCTGGGGCCAACGTCCTGACTTTC
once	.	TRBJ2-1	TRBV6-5	CASSYTSGFEQFF	TGTGCCAGCAGTTACACCTCAGGGTTTGAGCAGTTCTTC
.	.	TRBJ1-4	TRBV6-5	CASRQDNEKLFF	TGTGCCAGCAGACAGGATAATGAAAAACTGTTTTTT
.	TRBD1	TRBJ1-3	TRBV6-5	CATQGAGGNTIYF	TGTGCCACACAGGGGGCGGGTGGAAACACCATATATTTT
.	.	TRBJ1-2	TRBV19	CASSPIAPQGTPYGYTF	TGTGCCAGTAGTCCCATAGCCCCCCAGGGGACCCCTTATGGCTACACCTTC
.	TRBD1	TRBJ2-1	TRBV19	CASSITGASYNEQFF	TGTGCCAGTAGTATCACAGGGGCATCCTACAATGAGCAGTTCTTC
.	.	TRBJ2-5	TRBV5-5	CASSFSGKETQYF	TGTGCCAGCAGCTTTAGCGGAAAAGAGACCCAGTACTTC
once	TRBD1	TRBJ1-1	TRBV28	CASSLSGQGNTEAFF	TGTGCCAGCAGTTTATCCGGACAGGGGAACACTGAAGCTTTCTTT
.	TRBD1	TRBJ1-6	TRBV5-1	CASSLGDRARYNSPLHF	TGCGCCAGCAGCTTGGGCGACAGGGCTCGCTATAATTCACCCCTCCACTTT
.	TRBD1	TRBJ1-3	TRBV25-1	CASSVAGGSGNTIYF	TGTGCCAGCAGTGTCGCAGGGGGCTCTGGAAACACCATATATTTT
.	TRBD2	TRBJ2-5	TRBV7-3	CASSLSGTSKETQYF	TGTGCCAGCAGCTTGAGCGGGACTAGCAAAGAGACCCAGTACTTC
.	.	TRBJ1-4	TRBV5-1	CASSLAVEGNEKLFF	TGCGCCAGCAGCTTGGCCGTGGAGGGAAATGAAAAACTGTTTTTT
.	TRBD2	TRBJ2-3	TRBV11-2	CASSQRTSGTTDTQYF	TGTGCCAGCAGCCAACGGACTAGCGGGACCACAGATACGCAGTATTTT
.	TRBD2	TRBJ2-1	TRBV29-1	CSVEKGTSGGDPNEQFF	TGCAGCGTTGAAAAAGGGACTAGCGGGGGGGACCCCAATGAGCAGTTCTTC
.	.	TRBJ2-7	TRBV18	CASSPPQGYEQYF	TGTGCCAGCTCACCACCCCAGGGCTACGAGCAGTACTTC
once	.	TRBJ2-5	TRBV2	CASSETSGRNQETQYF	TGTGCCAGCAGTGAGACCAGCGGGCGAAACCAAGAGACCCAGTACTTC
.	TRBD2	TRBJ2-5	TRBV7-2	CASGSGGTRSLRETQYF	TGTGCCAGCGGTTCGGGCGGGACTAGGTCGCTGAGAGAGACCCAGTACTTC
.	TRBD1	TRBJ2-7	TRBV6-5	CASSPGQGIPYEQYF	TGTGCCAGCAGTCCGGGACAGGGGATCCCCTACGAGCAGTACTTC
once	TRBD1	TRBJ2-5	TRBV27	CASSFSQGEETQYF	TGTGCCAGCAGTTTTTCGCAGGGGGAGGAGACCCAGTACTTC
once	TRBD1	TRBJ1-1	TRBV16	CASSQGQGQVEAFF	TGTGCCAGCAGCCAGGGACAGGGCCAGGTTGAAGCTTTCTTT
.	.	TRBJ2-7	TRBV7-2	CASSTHRAGEQYF	TGTGCCAGCAGCACCCACAGGGCTGGGGAGCAGTACTTC
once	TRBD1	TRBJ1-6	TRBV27	CASSRGQLYYNSPLHF	TGTGCCAGCAGTCGGGGACAGCTCTACTATAATTCACCCCTCCACTTT
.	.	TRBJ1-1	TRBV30	CAWSRGDTEAFF	TGTGCCTGGAGTCGGGGGGACACTGAAGCTTTCTTT
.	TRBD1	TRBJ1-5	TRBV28	CASHTGTGDFNQPQHF	TGTGCCAGCCACACCGGGACAGGGGACTTCAATCAGCCCCAGCATTTT
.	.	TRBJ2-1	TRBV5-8	CASSLDSSGYNEQFF	TGTGCCAGCAGCTTGGACAGCAGCGGATACAATGAGCAGTTCTTC
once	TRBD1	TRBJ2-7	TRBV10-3	CAIRGTGSYEQYF	TGTGCCATCAGGGGGACAGGGTCCTACGAGCAGTACTTC
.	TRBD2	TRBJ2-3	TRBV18	CASSPTSGGRTDTQYF	TGTGCCAGCTCACCGACTAGCGGGGGCCGCACAGATACGCAGTATTTT
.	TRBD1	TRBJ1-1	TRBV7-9	CATATGTYTEAFF	TGTGCCACTGCGACAGGGACGTACACTGAAGCTTTCTTT
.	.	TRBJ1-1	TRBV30	CAWRVQANTEAFF	TGTGCCTGGAGAGTACAGGCCAACACTGAAGCTTTCTTT
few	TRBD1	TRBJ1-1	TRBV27	CASSSASTGRYTEAFF	TGTGCCAGCAGTTCCGCTTCGACAGGGAGGTACACTGAAGCTTTCTTT